This T cell receptor beta chain was captured by sequencing in a study of T cell changes during pregnancy in multiple sclerosis. The V gene lost 4 bases and the J gene lost 4 bases, with 13 bases spanning the gap. This CDR3 spans 14 amino acids. Germline loops: CDR1 MNHEY, CDR2 SMNVEV (reference sequence). Produced via immunoSEQ multiplex PCR; TCRdb's table is partial and in-frame only. This sample has 50,000 to 65,000 clones, with around 90% found just once. This chain links TRBV27 with TRBJ1-1; the D is unclear. Sample: peripheral blood, taken in the third trimester of pregnancy. The sequence was obtained from a female donor in good health, enrolled as a control in a pregnancy study. The CDR3, as DNA: TGTGCCAGCAGTTCTCGGAGCTCGAGCACTGAAGCTTTCTTT. Its translation: CASSSRSSSTEAFF.